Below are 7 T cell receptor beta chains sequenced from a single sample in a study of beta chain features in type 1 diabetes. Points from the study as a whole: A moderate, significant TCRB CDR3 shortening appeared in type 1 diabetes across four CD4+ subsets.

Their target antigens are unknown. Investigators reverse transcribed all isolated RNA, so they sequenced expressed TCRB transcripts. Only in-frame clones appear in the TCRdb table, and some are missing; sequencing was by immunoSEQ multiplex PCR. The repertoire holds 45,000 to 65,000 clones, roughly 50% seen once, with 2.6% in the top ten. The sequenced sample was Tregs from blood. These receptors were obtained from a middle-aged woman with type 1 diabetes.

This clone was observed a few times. The CDR3: CASRDGGRMYEQYF. CDR3 DNA sequence: TGTGCCAGCAGGGACGGAGGACGGATGTACGAGCAGTACTTC. The chain is built from TRBV28 and TRBJ2-7; a weak D match, TRBD2 (5 bases). The germline gives CDR1 MDHEN, CDR2 SYDVKM. The CDR3 length is 14 residues. V gave up 6 bases and J gave up 4 bases, with 16 bases separating them.

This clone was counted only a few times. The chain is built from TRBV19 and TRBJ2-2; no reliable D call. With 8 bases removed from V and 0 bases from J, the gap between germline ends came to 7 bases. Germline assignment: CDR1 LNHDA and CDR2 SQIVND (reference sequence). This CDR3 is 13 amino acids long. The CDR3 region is CASRTTNTGELFF. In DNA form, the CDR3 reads TGTGCCAGTCGAACAACGAACACCGGGGAGCTGTTTTTT.

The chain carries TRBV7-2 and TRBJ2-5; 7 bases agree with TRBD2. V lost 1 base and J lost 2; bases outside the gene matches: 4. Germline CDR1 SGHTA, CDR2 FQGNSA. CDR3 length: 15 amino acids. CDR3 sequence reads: CASSLDSRGQETQYF. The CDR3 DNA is TGTGCCAGCAGCTTAGATTCGCGGGGGCAAGAGACCCAGTACTTC.

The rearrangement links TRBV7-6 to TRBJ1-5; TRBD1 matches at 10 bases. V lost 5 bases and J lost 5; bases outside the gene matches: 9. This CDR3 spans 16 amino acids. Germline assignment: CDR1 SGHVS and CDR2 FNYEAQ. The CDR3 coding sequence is TGTGCCAGCAGCCGACAGACAGGGGGCCTCGATCAGCCCCAGCATTTT. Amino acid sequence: CASSRQTGGLDQPQHF.

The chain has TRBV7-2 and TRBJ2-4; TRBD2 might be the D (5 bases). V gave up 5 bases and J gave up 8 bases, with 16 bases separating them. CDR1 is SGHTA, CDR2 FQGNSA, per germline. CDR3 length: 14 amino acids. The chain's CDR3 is CASSDRVEGDIQYF. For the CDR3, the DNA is TGTGCCAGCAGCGACCGCGTCGAGGGTGACATTCAGTACTTC. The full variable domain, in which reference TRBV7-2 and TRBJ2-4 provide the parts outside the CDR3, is GAGVSQSPSNKVTEKGKDVELRCDPISGHTALYWYRQSLGQGLEFLIYFQGNSAPDKSGLPSDRFSAERTGGSVSTLTIQRTQQEDSAVYLCASSDRVEGDIQYFGAGTRLSVL.

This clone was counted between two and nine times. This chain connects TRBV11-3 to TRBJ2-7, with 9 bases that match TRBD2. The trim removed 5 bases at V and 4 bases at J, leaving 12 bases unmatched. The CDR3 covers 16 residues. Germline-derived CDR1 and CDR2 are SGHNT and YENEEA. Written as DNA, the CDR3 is TGTGCCAGCAGCCCCCTAAATAGCGGGAGTTCGTACGAGCAGTACTTC. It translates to CASSPLNSGSSYEQYF.

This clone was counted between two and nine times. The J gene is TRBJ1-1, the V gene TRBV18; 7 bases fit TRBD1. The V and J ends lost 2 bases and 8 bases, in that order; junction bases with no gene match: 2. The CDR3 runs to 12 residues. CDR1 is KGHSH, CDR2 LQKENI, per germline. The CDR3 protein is CASSPEQGEAFF. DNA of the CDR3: TGTGCCAGCTCACCAGAACAGGGGGAAGCTTTCTTT.